A selection of T cell receptor beta chains follows, all from one sample in a study of CD4 T cells in relation to SARS-CoV-2 and coronaviruses. Sequencing was performed with immunoSEQ multiplex PCR; in TCRdb, only in-frame clones are kept and a portion is missing. The sample contains some 30,000 clones, 78% of which appear only once. No cognate antigen is known for these TCRs. The sequenced material came from CD4+ T cells from PBMCs, cultured in vitro. Receptors were obtained from a human donor in good health. Both conserved end residues are part of each CDR3. The order of the fields is V gene, D gene, J gene, clone size, CDR3 protein, CDR3 DNA. D genes are given only for firm matches. Only part of the rows carry a size: once, few, many, or a class if the clone is expanded.

v_gene: TRBV19
d_gene: .
j_gene: TRBJ1-2
abundance: .
CDR3aa: CASSVPGTPAREGYTF
CDR3nt: TGTGCCAGTAGTGTCCCCGGGACCCCAGCAAGAGAAGGCTACACCTTC

v_gene: TRBV10-1
d_gene: TRBD2
j_gene: TRBJ2-1
abundance: .
CDR3aa: CASSDRVSAGIRGGSYNEQFF
CDR3nt: TGCGCCAGCAGTGATCGGGTCTCCGCAGGGATTCGGGGGGGCTCCTACAATGAGCAGTTCTTC

v_gene: TRBV7-2
d_gene: .
j_gene: TRBJ1-1
abundance: few
CDR3aa: CASSAILTSTEAFF
CDR3nt: TGTGCCAGCAGCGCCATATTGACCTCCACTGAAGCTTTCTTT

v_gene: TRBV19
d_gene: TRBD1
j_gene: TRBJ1-2
abundance: .
CDR3aa: CASSRDRGPGGYTF
CDR3nt: TGTGCCAGTAGCCGGGACAGGGGGCCGGGCGGCTACACCTTC

v_gene: TRBV29-1
d_gene: TRBD2
j_gene: TRBJ2-3
abundance: few
CDR3aa: CSVDTGGTDTQYF
CDR3nt: TGCAGCGTTGATACGGGAGGAACGGATACGCAGTATTTT

v_gene: TRBV6-5
d_gene: TRBD2
j_gene: TRBJ2-3
abundance: .
CDR3aa: CATKGLAGNQDTQYF
CDR3nt: TGTGCCACCAAGGGACTAGCGGGCAACCAAGATACGCAGTATTTT

v_gene: TRBV5-1
d_gene: TRBD2
j_gene: TRBJ2-1
abundance: .
CDR3aa: CASSFAPAGADNEQFF
CDR3nt: TGCGCCAGCAGCTTCGCTCCAGCGGGGGCGGACAATGAGCAGTTCTTC

v_gene: TRBV6-5
d_gene: .
j_gene: TRBJ1-2
abundance: .
CDR3aa: CASSYDKEGGYTF
CDR3nt: TGTGCCAGCAGTTACGATAAGGAAGGGGGCTACACCTTC

v_gene: TRBV19
d_gene: .
j_gene: TRBJ2-3
abundance: .
CDR3aa: CASSPRGVGHTDTQYF
CDR3nt: TGTGCCAGTAGCCCCCGCGGCGTCGGGCACACAGATACGCAGTATTTT

v_gene: TRBV7-2
d_gene: .
j_gene: TRBJ1-4
abundance: few
CDR3aa: CASSLGVSSEKLFF
CDR3nt: TGTGCCAGCAGCTTAGGCGTCAGCAGTGAAAAACTGTTTTTT

v_gene: TRBV25-1
d_gene: TRBD1
j_gene: TRBJ2-7
abundance: .
CDR3aa: CASSDGDRGVYEQYF
CDR3nt: TGTGCCAGCAGTGATGGGGACAGGGGGGTTTACGAGCAGTACTTC

v_gene: TRBV6-5
d_gene: TRBD1
j_gene: TRBJ1-2
abundance: .
CDR3aa: CASSQIDRGYGYTF
CDR3nt: TGTGCCAGCAGTCAAATCGACAGGGGCTATGGCTACACCTTC

v_gene: TRBV30
d_gene: .
j_gene: TRBJ1-4
abundance: .
CDR3aa: CAWSTGIKIEKLFF
CDR3nt: TGTGCCTGGAGTACAGGGATCAAAATTGAAAAACTGTTTTTT

v_gene: TRBV6-2/TRBV6-3
d_gene: TRBD2
j_gene: TRBJ2-3
abundance: .
CDR3aa: CASSTPMGSGRAGESQYF
CDR3nt: TGTGCCAGCAGTACGCCGATGGGAAGCGGGAGGGCCGGTGAAAGCCAGTATTTT

v_gene: TRBV7-2
d_gene: .
j_gene: TRBJ2-3
abundance: .
CDR3aa: CASSRRVFSTDTQYF
CDR3nt: TGTGCCAGCAGCCGCAGGGTCTTCAGCACAGATACGCAGTATTTT

v_gene: TRBV30
d_gene: .
j_gene: TRBJ1-5
abundance: few
CDR3aa: CAWSVNINQPQHF
CDR3nt: TGTGCCTGGAGTGTAAATATTAATCAGCCCCAGCATTTT

v_gene: TRBV5-1
d_gene: .
j_gene: TRBJ1-6
abundance: few
CDR3aa: CASRIGVEDSPLHF
CDR3nt: TGCGCCAGCAGAATAGGGGTTGAGGATTCACCCCTCCACTTT